This is a list of T cell receptor beta chains from one sample in a study of blood T cell repertoires in COVID-19. Sequencing used immunoSEQ multiplex PCR; TCRdb keeps in-frame clones, though not all of them. Among over 120,000 clones listed, about 85% were seen once. Input material: peripheral blood. Receptors were obtained from a woman in her sixties or seventies with COVID-19, enrolled during active disease. CDR3s include the opening cysteine and the closing phenylalanine or tryptophan. D genes are given only for firm matches.

cdr3_aa j_call v_call d_call
CASSRSRGTDTQYF TRBJ2-3 TRBV7-2 -
CASSLRGRGLSYNEQFF TRBJ2-1 TRBV5-1 -
CASSPSHRGTGELFF TRBJ2-2 TRBV5-1 TRBD1
CASSFARQGGTDTQYF TRBJ2-3 TRBV27 TRBD1
CASKGTVGEAFF TRBJ1-1 TRBV6-5 -
CASSPAETAYGYTF TRBJ1-2 TRBV7-2 -
CASSFQKETQYF TRBJ2-5 TRBV19 -
CSVGRTSGGPGEQFF TRBJ2-1 TRBV29-1 TRBD2
CASNHFEQGSHNNEQFF TRBJ2-1 TRBV3-1/TRBV3-2 -
CASSGVVRGTDTQYF TRBJ2-3 TRBV28 -
CASSLDTGGREQFF TRBJ2-1 TRBV3-1/TRBV3-2 TRBD1
CATSDWDRTDTQYF TRBJ2-3 TRBV24-1 TRBD1
CASSPHGPMVRGEQYF TRBJ2-7 TRBV5-5 -
CATGTSASGTGELFF TRBJ2-2 TRBV9 TRBD2
CASSVGWRGGFYEQYF TRBJ2-7 TRBV9 TRBD2
CASSTSGTHNLEQYF TRBJ2-7 TRBV6-5 -
CASSPRDISFSGANVLTF TRBJ2-6 TRBV7-7 -
CASSRGGSNSGANVLTF TRBJ2-6 TRBV7-9 TRBD2
CASSLSSGGAIETQYF TRBJ2-5 TRBV28 TRBD2
CATKEKETQYF TRBJ2-5 TRBV24-1 -
CASSQGGDRNEQFF TRBJ2-1 TRBV4-1 TRBD1
CASGLVQGLNTEAFF TRBJ1-1 TRBV12-5 TRBD1
CAWRTGKHSNQPQHF TRBJ1-5 TRBV30 TRBD1
CASSEAQVRSGNSPLHF TRBJ1-6 TRBV6-1 -
CASSQASGSNSPLHF TRBJ1-6 TRBV3-1/TRBV3-2 -
CASSQDRDRAYEQYF TRBJ2-7 TRBV4-3 TRBD1
CASSRGTSGPYEQYF TRBJ2-7 TRBV3-1/TRBV3-2 TRBD2
CASSLSDQGNHGYTF TRBJ1-2 TRBV28 -
CASSLYPDRNTEAFF TRBJ1-1 TRBV7-2 -
CASSFRNGGDYGYTF TRBJ1-2 TRBV7-9 -
CASKKGADEKLFF TRBJ1-4 TRBV2 TRBD1
CASSSQTGGNEKLFF TRBJ1-4 TRBV6-5 TRBD1
CASSPGTSGGTDTQYF TRBJ2-3 TRBV9 TRBD2
CASRGRDISSYEQYF TRBJ2-7 TRBV6-1 -
CASSKNRVSAGELFF TRBJ2-2 TRBV19 -